These T cell receptor beta chains were read from a single sample in a study of T cell responses to AZD1222 COVID-19 vaccine. Sequencing used immunoSEQ multiplex PCR; TCRdb keeps in-frame clones, though not all of them. The table lists fewer than 150,000 clones, over 75% of them singletons. The source was peripheral blood, collected on day 0 of AZD1222 vaccination. The receptors come from an adult in good health. Both conserved end residues are part of each CDR3. D genes are given only for firm matches. Some rows mark clone size as missing; the rest say once, few, many or name a class of expanded clone.

cdr3_length d_call j_call v_call clone_size cdr3_nt cdr3_aa
14 TRBD2 TRBJ2-5 TRBV7-9 few TGTGCCAGCAGCTTAGGCCTAGCGGGGGAGACCCAGTACTTC CASSLGLAGETQYF
17 - TRBJ1-2 TRBV11-2 - TGTGCCAGCAGCGCATGGGGATTCCGGGACCAGAACTATGGCTACACCTTC CASSAWGFRDQNYGYTF
11 - TRBJ1-1 TRBV20-1 - TGCAGTTTTCGAATGAACACTGAAGCTTTCTTT CSFRMNTEAFF
13 - TRBJ1-2 TRBV29-1 - TGCAGCGTGGGGAGCGCCTCTGGCTATGGCTACACCTTC CSVGSASGYGYTF
15 - TRBJ2-5 TRBV4-1 - TGCGCCAGCAGCCGTGGGGCCCCTTTTCAAGAGACCCAGTACTTC CASSRGAPFQETQYF
13 - TRBJ1-1 TRBV5-5 - TGTGCCAGCACCGCATTCATGAACACTGAAGCTTTCTTT CASTAFMNTEAFF
15 TRBD1 TRBJ1-2 TRBV6-5 - TGTGCCAGCACCCCAGAGGACAGGGTGGGATATGGCTACACCTTC CASTPEDRVGYGYTF
14 - TRBJ2-1 TRBV19 - TGTGCCAGTAGCTCCGGGAGCTCCTACAATGAGCAGTTCTTC CASSSGSSYNEQFF
14 - TRBJ1-2 TRBV28 - TGTGCCAGCAGTTTCCGAGGGCCCTCCTATGGCTACACCTTC CASSFRGPSYGYTF
14 TRBD2 TRBJ2-1 TRBV28 - TGTGCCAGCAGCTTTGGACTAGCGGGCGTTGAGCAGTTCTTC CASSFGLAGVEQFF
15 TRBD1 TRBJ1-4 TRBV7-9 once TGTGCCAGCAGCTCTTGGACAGGGGCAGGCGAAAAACTGTTTTTT CASSSWTGAGEKLFF
14 - TRBJ1-1 TRBV3-1/TRBV3-2 - TGTGCCAGCAGCCCAGGGTCCGGGGGAGCTGAAGCTTTCTTT CASSPGSGGAEAFF
14 - TRBJ1-2 TRBV5-1 once TGCGCCAGCAGCTTGGGACACGGGCTGGTGGGCTACACCTTC CASSLGHGLVGYTF
17 TRBD1 TRBJ2-3 TRBV29-1 once TGCAGCCCTGCCCTCCGAGGGGACAGGGGGGGGACAGATACGCAGTATTTT CSPALRGDRGGTDTQYF
15 - TRBJ2-7 TRBV7-8 few TGTGCCAGCAGTCGAGGACAGCCCCCCACCTACGAGCAGTACTTC CASSRGQPPTYEQYF
13 TRBD1 TRBJ1-2 TRBV6-4 - TGTGCCAGCAGTGGGGACAGAAACTATGGCTACACCTTC CASSGDRNYGYTF
14 TRBD1 TRBJ2-7 TRBV19 few TGTGCCAGTAGTCCAGGGACAGGGGCGAACGAGCAGTACTTC CASSPGTGANEQYF
14 TRBD1 TRBJ2-7 TRBV5-1 - TGCGCCAGCAGCTTTGGGACAGGGGGGAACGAGCAGTACTTC CASSFGTGGNEQYF
12 - TRBJ2-1 TRBV27 once TGTGCCAGCAGTTCAGGGACCGGGGAGCAGTTCTTC CASSSGTGEQFF
13 TRBD2 TRBJ2-2 TRBV19 - TGTGCCAGTGCGGGGGGTAACACCGGGGAGCTGTTTTTT CASAGGNTGELFF
13 - TRBJ1-2 TRBV6-5 - TGTGCCAGCAGTTACTCGTACGGGGATGGCTACACCTTC CASSYSYGDGYTF
12 - TRBJ1-5 TRBV6-5 once TGTGCCAGCAAGGGGTCATCAGGGCCCCAGCATTTT CASKGSSGPQHF
14 - TRBJ1-2 TRBV6-6 - TGTGCCAGCAGTTCCACAGGGTCCGATTATGGCTACACCTTC CASSSTGSDYGYTF
15 - TRBJ2-7 TRBV7-2 many TGTGCCAGCAGCTTATCTGCTAGCGACTCCTACGAGCAGTACTTC CASSLSASDSYEQYF
15 TRBD2 TRBJ2-2 TRBV19 - TGTGCCAGTAGAACTAGCGGGATAGGGGCCGGGGAGCTGTTTTTT CASRTSGIGAGELFF
14 TRBD1 TRBJ1-2 TRBV7-9 - TGTGCCAGCAGCTTAGGACAGGGGAACTATGGCTACACCTTC CASSLGQGNYGYTF
15 TRBD1 TRBJ1-2 TRBV27 once TGTGCCAGCAGGGGACAGGATTTAGCTAACTATGGCTACACCTTC CASRGQDLANYGYTF
14 - TRBJ2-1 TRBV7-2 - TGTGCCAGCAGCCCCTCTAGCGTTTACAATGAGCAGTTCTTC CASSPSSVYNEQFF
14 - TRBJ2-5 TRBV7-2 once TGTGCCAGCAGCCCGAGCAGGGCCCAAGAGACCCAGTACTTC CASSPSRAQETQYF
14 - TRBJ2-7 TRBV5-4 - TGTGCCAGCAGCTTCCCCCCAGGAACCTACGAGCAGTACTTC CASSFPPGTYEQYF
15 - TRBJ2-2 TRBV7-8 - TGTGCCAGCAGCATTCAGACAGGGAACACCGGGGAGCTGTTTTTT CASSIQTGNTGELFF